The 6 T cell receptor beta chains below were found in one sample sequenced in a study of T-cell memory formation after mild COVID-19. Via MiXCR, TCRdb re-called the 5' RACE reads, giving one row per CDR3 protein. The sample records around 300,000 distinct CDR3 sequences, roughly an eighth being singletons. Sequenced sample: PBMCs or a T cell subset sorted from them (not recorded which). The origin of the receptors is a man between 18 and 35 years old who had mild COVID-19 (a few samples of this study predate the infection). Cell type and time point are not known.

This clonotype was counted many times. The chain has TRBV5-1 and TRBJ2-2; D remains ambiguous. This CDR3 has 13 residues. In germline, CDR1 is SGHRS, CDR2 YFSETQ. Trimming pared 0 bases from V and 5 bases from J, leaving 5 bases between. CDR3 protein: CASSLGATGELFF. Written as DNA, the CDR3 is TGCGCCAGCAGCTTGGGCGCGACCGGGGAGCTGTTTTTT.

This clonotype was counted only a few times. This rearrangement joins TRBV6-5 to TRBJ2-7; tentatively, D is TRBD1 or TRBD2 (5 bases each). The V and J ends lost 0 bases and 6 bases respectively, with 15 bases between them. Germline-derived CDR1 and CDR2 are MNHEY and SVGAGI. The CDR3 is 15 residues long. This CDR3 is CASSYSYGTLPEQYF. In DNA, the CDR3 is TGTGCCAGCAGTTACTCCTACGGGACGCTCCCCGAGCAGTACTTC.

The J gene is TRBJ2-5, the V gene TRBV28, with 7 positions matching TRBD1. V was pared by 8 bases and J by 2 bases, with 5 bases of the junction left unmatched. The CDR3 is made up of 13 amino acids. CDR1 is MDHEN and CDR2 is SYDVKM in the germline V gene. CDR3: CASLDRDQETQYF. In DNA form, the CDR3 reads TGTGCCAGCCTCGACAGGGATCAAGAGACCCAGTACTTC.

This clonotype was seen a handful of times. This chain connects TRBV27 to TRBJ1-5; D gene ambiguous. The V gene lost 0 bases and the J gene lost 0 bases, with 15 bases spanning the gap. Looked up from germline, CDR1 is MNHEY and CDR2 is SMNVEV (reference sequence). CDR3 length: 18 residues. The CDR3 nucleotides read TGTGCCAGCAGTTTATCTCCGCCGGGAGGATATAGCAATCAGCCCCAGCATTTT. Its translation is CASSLSPPGGYSNQPQHF.

This clonotype was counted at least ten times. The rearrangement uses TRBV5-5 and TRBJ2-1; 10 positions agree with TRBD2. This CDR3 has 15 amino acids. Germline values: CDR1 SGHKS, CDR2 YYEKEE (reference sequence). V lost 4 bases to trimming and J lost 4 bases; unmatched junction nucleotides: 5. The DNA of the CDR3 is TGTGCCAGCAGCCAACTAGCGGGGTCGTACAATGAGCAGTTCTTC. Translation gives CASSQLAGSYNEQFF.

The chain joins TRBV20-1 to TRBJ2-5; D is possibly TRBD1 (6 bases). Germline V gives CDR1 DFQATT, CDR2 SNEGSKA (reference sequence). The CDR3 is made up of 14 amino acids. CDR3 loop: CRPGGPDFQETQYF. CDR3 nucleotides: TGCAGGCCTGGGGGCCCAGACTTCCAAGAGACCCAGTACTTC.